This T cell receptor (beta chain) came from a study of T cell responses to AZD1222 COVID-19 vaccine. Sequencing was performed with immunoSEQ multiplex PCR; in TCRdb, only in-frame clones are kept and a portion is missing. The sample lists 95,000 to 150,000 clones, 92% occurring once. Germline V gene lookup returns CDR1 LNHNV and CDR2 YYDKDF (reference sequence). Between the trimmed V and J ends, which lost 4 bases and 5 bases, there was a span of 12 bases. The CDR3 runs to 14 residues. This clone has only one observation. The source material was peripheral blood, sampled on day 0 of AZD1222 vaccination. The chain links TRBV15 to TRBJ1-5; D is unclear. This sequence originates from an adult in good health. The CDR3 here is CATSKGDIYQPQHF. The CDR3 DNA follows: TGTGCCACCAGCAAAGGAGACATTTATCAGCCCCAGCATTTT. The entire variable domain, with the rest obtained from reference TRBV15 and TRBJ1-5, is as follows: DAMVIQNPRYQVTQFGKPVTLSCSQTLNHNVMYWYQQKSSQAPKLLFHYYDKDFNNEADTPDNFQSRRPNTSFCFLDIRSPGLGDTAMYLCATSKGDIYQPQHFGDGTRLSIL.